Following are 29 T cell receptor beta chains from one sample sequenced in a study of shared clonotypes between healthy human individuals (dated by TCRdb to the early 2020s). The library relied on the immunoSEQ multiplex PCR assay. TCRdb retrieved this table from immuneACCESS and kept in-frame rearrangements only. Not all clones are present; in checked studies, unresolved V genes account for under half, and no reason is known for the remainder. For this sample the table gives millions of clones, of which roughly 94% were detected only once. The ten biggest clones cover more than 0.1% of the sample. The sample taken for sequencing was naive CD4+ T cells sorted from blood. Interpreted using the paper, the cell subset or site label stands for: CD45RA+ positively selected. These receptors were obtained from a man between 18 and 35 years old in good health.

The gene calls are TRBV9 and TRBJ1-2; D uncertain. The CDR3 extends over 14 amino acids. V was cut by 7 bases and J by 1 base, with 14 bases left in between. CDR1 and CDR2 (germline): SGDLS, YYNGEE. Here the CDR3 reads CASGPGNFNYGYTF. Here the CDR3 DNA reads TGTGCCAGCGGTCCGGGCAACTTTAACTATGGCTACACCTTC. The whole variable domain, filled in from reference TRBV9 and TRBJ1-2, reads DSGVTQTPKHLITATGQRVTLRCSPRSGDLSVYWYQQSLDQGLQFLIQYYNGEERAKGNILERFSAQQFPDLHSELNLSSLELGDSALYFCASGPGNFNYGYTFGSGTRLTVV.

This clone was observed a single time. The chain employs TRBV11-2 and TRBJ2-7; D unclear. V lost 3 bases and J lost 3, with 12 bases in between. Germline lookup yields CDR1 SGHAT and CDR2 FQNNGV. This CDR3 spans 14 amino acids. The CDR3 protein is CASSFHLLVYEQYF. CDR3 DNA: TGTGCCAGCAGCTTCCACCTATTAGTCTACGAGCAGTACTTC.

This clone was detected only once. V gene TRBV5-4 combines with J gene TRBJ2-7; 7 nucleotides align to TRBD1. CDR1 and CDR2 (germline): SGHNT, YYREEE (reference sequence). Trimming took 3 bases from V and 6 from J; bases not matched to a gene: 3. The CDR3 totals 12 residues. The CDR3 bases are TGTGCCAGCAGCTCACAGGGGTCCGAGCAGTACTTC. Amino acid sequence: CASSSQGSEQYF. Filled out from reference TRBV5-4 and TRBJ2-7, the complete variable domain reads ETGVTQSPTHLIKTRGQQVTLRCSSQSGHNTVSWYQQALGQGPQFIFQYYREEENGRGNFPPRFSGLQFPNYSSELNVNALELDDSALYLCASSSQGSEQYFGPGTRLTVT.

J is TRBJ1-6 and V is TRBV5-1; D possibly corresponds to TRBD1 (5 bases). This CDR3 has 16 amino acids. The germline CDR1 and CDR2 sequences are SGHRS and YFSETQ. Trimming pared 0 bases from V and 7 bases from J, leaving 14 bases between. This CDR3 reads CASSLGPQGTNSPLHF. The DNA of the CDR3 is TGCGCCAGCAGCTTGGGGCCGCAGGGTACAAATTCACCCCTCCACTTT.

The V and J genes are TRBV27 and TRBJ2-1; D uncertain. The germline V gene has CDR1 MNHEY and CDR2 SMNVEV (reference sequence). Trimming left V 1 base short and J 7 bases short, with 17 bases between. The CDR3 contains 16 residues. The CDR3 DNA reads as TGTGCCAGCAGTTTATGGTCAGAGAATTTGTTTAATGAGCAGTTCTTC. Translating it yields CASSLWSENLFNEQFF.

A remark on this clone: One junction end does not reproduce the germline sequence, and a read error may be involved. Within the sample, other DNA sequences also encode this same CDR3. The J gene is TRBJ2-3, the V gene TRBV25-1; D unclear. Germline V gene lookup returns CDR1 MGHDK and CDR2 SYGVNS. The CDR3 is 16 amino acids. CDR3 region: CASSEPKGPSTDTQYF. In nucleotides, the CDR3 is TGCGCCAGCAGTGAACCCAAAGGACCAAGCACAGATACGCAGTATTTT.

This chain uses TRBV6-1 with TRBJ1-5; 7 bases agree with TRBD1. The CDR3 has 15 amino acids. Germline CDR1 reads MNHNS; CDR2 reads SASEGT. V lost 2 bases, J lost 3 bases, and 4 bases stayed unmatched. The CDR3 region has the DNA TGTGCCAGCAGTGAACTGGGGACAGTCAATCAGCCCCAGCATTTT. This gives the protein CASSELGTVNQPQHF.

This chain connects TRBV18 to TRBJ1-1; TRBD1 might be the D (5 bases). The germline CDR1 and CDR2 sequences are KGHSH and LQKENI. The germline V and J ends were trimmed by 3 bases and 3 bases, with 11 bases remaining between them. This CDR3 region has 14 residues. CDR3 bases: TGTGCCAGCTCACCGATAGGGGCGGACACTGAAGCTTTCTTT. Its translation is CASSPIGADTEAFF.

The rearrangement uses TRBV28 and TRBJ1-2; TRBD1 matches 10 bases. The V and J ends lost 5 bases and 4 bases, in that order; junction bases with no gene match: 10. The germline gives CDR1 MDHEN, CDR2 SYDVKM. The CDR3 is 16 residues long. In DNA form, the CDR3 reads TGTGCCAGCAGTGGAACCGGGACAGGGGTAGGCTATGGCTACACCTTC. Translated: CASSGTGTGVGYGYTF.

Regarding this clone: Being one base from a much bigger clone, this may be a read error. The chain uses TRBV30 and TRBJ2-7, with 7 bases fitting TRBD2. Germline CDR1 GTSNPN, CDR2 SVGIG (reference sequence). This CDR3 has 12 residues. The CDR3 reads CAWTSGNYGQYF. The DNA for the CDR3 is TGTGCCTGGACCAGCGGGAACTACGGGCAGTACTTC.

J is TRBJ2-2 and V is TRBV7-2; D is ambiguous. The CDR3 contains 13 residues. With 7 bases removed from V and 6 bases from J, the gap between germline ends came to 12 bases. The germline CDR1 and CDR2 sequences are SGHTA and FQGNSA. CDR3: CASTPRFAGELFF. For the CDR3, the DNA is TGTGCCAGCACCCCAAGGTTCGCCGGGGAGCTGTTTTTT.

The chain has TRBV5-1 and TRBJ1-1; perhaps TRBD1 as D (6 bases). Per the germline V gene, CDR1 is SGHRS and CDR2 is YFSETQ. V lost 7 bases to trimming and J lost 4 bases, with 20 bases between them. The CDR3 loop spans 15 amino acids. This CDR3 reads CASFTGTGKITEAFF. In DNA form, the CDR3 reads TGCGCCAGCTTTACGGGAACAGGGAAAATCACTGAAGCTTTCTTT. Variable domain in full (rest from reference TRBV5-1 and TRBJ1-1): KAGVTQTPRYLIKTRGQQVTLSCSPISGHRSVSWYQQTPGQGLQFLFEYFSETQRNKGNFPGRFSGRQFSNSRSEMNVSTLELGDSALYLCASFTGTGKITEAFFGQGTRLTVV.

The CDR3 bases are TGTGCCAGCAGTGAAGACCCGACAGCCTATGGCTACACCTTC. Its protein product is CASSEDPTAYGYTF. V and J are TRBV6-1 and TRBJ1-2; perhaps TRBD1 as D (5 bases). The germline V and J ends were trimmed by 1 base and 4 bases, with 10 bases remaining between them. This CDR3 contains 14 residues. The germline CDR1 and CDR2 sequences are MNHNS and SASEGT.

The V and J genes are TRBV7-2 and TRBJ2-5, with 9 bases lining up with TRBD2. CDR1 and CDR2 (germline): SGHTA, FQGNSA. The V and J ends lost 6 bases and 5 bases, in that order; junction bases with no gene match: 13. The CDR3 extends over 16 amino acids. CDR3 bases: TGTGCCAGCAGACCTCCAGGGGCTAGCGGGAAGGAGACCCAGTACTTC. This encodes CASRPPGASGKETQYF.

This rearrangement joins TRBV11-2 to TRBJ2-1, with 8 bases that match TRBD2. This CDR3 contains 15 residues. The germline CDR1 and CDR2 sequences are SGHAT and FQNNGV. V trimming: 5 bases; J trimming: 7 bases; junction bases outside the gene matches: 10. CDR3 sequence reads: CASSPRAGGSNEQFF. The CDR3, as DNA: TGTGCCAGCAGCCCCCGGGCGGGAGGTAGTAATGAGCAGTTCTTC.

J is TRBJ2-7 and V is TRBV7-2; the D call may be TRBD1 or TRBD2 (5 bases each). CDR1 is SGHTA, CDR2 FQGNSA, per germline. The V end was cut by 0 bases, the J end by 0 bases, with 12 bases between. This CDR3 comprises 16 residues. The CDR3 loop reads CASSLAGTISSYEQYF. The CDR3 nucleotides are TGTGCCAGCAGCTTAGCCGGGACGATAAGCTCCTACGAGCAGTACTTC.

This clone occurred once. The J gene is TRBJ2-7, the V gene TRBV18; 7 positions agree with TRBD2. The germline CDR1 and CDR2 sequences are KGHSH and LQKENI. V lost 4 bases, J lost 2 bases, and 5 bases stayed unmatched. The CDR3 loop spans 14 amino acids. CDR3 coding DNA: TGTGCCAGCTCACTGGGCGGGGGACCCTACGAGCAGTACTTC. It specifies CASSLGGGPYEQYF.

The CDR3 loop reads CASSVPGSLSYEQYF. Written as DNA, the CDR3 is TGTGCCAGCAGCGTACCTGGGTCCCTGTCCTACGAGCAGTACTTC. The chain couples TRBV5-6 to TRBJ2-7; D remains ambiguous. Looked up from germline, CDR1 is SGHDT and CDR2 is YYEEEE. There are 15 residues in the CDR3. V was trimmed by 4 bases and J by 1 base, leaving 15 bases between them. Based on the CDR3 plus reference TRBV5-6 and TRBJ2-7, the full variable domain is DAGVTQSPTHLIKTRGQQVTLRCSPKSGHDTVSWYQQALGQGPQFIFQYYEEEERQRGNFPDRFSGHQFPNYSSELNVNALLLGDSALYLCASSVPGSLSYEQYFGPGTRLTVT.

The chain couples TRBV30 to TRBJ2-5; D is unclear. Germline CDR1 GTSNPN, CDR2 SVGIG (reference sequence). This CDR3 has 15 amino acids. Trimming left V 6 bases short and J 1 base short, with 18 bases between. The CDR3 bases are TGTGCCTGTCGAGATACCTGGCCTTTCCAAGAGACCCAGTACTTC. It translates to CACRDTWPFQETQYF. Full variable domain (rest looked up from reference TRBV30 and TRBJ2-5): SQTIHQWPATLVQPVGSPLSLECTVEGTSNPNLYWYRQAAGRGLQLLFYSVGIGQISSEVPQNLSASRPQDRQFILSSKKLLLSDSGFYLCACRDTWPFQETQYFGPGTRLLVL.

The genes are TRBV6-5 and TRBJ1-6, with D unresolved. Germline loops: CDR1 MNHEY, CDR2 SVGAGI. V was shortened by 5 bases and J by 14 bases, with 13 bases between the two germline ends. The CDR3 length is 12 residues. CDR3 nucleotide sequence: TGTGCCAGCAGTCAACCGATTCCGTCCCTCCACTTT. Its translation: CASSQPIPSLHF.

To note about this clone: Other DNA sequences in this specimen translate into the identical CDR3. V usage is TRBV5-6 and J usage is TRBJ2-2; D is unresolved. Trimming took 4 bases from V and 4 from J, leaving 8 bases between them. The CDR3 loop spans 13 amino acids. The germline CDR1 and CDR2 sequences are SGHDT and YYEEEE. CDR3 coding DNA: TGTGCCAGCAGCCTGGACCCCACCGGGGAGCTGTTTTTT. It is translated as CASSLDPTGELFF.

This CDR3 reads CAWRSTPAANYGYTF. CDR3 coding DNA: TGTGCCTGGAGAAGCACACCCGCAGCTAACTATGGCTACACCTTC. The rearrangement joins TRBV30 to TRBJ1-2; unclear D gene. V lost 3 bases and J 0 bases, leaving 14 bases between the germline ends. CDR3 size: 15 residues. CDR1 and CDR2 (germline): GTSNPN, SVGIG (reference sequence).

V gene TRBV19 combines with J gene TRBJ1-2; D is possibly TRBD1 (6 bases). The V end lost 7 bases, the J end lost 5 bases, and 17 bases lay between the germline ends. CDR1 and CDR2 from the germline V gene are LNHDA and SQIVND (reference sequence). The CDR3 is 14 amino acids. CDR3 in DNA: TGTGCCAGTACTTCTCAGGGGAAAGGGTATGGCTACACCTTC. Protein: CASTSQGKGYGYTF.

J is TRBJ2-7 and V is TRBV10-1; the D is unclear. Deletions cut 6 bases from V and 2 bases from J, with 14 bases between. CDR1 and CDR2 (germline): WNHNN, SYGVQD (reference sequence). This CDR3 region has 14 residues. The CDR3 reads CASSADRHPYEQYF. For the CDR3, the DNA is TGCGCCAGCAGCGCAGACCGTCACCCCTACGAGCAGTACTTC.

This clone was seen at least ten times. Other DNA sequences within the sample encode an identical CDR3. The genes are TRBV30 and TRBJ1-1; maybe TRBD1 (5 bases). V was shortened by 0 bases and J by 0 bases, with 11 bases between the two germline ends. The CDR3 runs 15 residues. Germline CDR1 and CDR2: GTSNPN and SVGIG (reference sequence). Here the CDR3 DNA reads TGTGCCTGGAGTGTATTGTCAGGGATGAACACTGAAGCTTTCTTT. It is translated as CAWSVLSGMNTEAFF.

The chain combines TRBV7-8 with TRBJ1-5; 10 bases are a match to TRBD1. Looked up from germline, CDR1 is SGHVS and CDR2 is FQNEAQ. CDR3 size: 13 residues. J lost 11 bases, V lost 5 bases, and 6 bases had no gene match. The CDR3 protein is CASSRDRGESQHF. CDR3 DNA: TGTGCCAGCAGCCGGGACAGGGGTGAGTCCCAGCATTTT.

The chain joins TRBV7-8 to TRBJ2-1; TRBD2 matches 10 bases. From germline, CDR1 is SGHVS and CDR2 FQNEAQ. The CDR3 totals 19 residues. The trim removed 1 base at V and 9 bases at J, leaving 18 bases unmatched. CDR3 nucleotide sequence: TGTGCCAGCAGCTTAGGCCCCGGGAGGGAGCGGGGGGGCTTAGGTGAGCAGTTCTTC. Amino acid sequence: CASSLGPGRERGGLGEQFF.

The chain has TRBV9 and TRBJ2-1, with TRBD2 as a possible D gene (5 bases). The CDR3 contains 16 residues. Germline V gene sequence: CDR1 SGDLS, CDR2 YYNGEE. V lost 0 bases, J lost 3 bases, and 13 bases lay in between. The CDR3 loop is CASSVEVAADYNEQFF. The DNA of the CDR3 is TGTGCCAGCAGCGTAGAGGTAGCAGCGGACTACAATGAGCAGTTCTTC.

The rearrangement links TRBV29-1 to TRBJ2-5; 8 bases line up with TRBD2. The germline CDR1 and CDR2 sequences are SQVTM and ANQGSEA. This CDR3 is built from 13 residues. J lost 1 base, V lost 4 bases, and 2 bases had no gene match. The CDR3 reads CSVVREAQETQYF. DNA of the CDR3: TGCAGCGTTGTGCGGGAGGCCCAAGAGACCCAGTACTTC. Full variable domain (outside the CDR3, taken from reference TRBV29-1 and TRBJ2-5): SAVISQKPSRDICQRGTSLTIQCQVDSQVTMMFWYRQQPGQSLTLIATANQGSEATYESGFVIDKFPISRPNLTFSTLTVSNMSPEDSSIYLCSVVREAQETQYFGPGTRLLVL.